The 29 T cell receptor beta chains below were found in one sample sequenced in a study of T cell responses to AZD1222 COVID-19 vaccine. Sequencing was performed with immunoSEQ multiplex PCR; in TCRdb, only in-frame clones are kept and a portion is missing. There are about 140,000 clones in the sample; 80% to 95% occur only once, and over 1.5% lies in the top ten. The source was peripheral blood, collected on day 0 of AZD1222 vaccination. Source of these receptors: an adult in good health.

The chain is built from TRBV5-1 and TRBJ2-1; tentatively, D is TRBD2 (6 bases). Per the germline V gene, CDR1 is SGHRS and CDR2 is YFSETQ. There are 13 residues in the CDR3. Trimming took off 0 bases at V and 9 bases at J, with 10 bases between the two ends. CDR3 sequence reads: CASSLVPTSEQFF. In DNA form, the CDR3 reads TGCGCCAGCAGCTTGGTCCCGACTAGTGAGCAGTTCTTC.

This clone was recorded a few times. The V and J genes are TRBV5-1 and TRBJ1-5; D is unresolved. The V and J ends lost 5 bases and 2 bases respectively, with 2 bases between them. The CDR3 runs to 11 residues. Per germline, CDR1 SGHRS and CDR2 YFSETQ. The CDR3: CASRGNQPQHF. CDR3 in DNA: TGCGCCAGCAGGGGCAATCAGCCCCAGCATTTT. Combining the CDR3 with reference TRBV5-1 and TRBJ1-5 gives the whole variable domain KAGVTQTPRYLIKTRGQQVTLSCSPISGHRSVSWYQQTPGQGLQFLFEYFSETQRNKGNFPGRFSGRQFSNSRSEMNVSTLELGDSALYLCASRGNQPQHFGDGTRLSIL.

The chain has TRBV18 and TRBJ2-5, with D possibly being TRBD1 (6 bases). Trimming stripped 1 base from V and 0 bases from J, with 12 bases between. Germline V lookup: CDR1 KGHSH, CDR2 LQKENI. The CDR3 consists of 16 residues. CDR3 residues: CASSPRVQGHQETQYF. The CDR3 bases are TGTGCCAGCTCACCACGAGTTCAGGGGCACCAAGAGACCCAGTACTTC. Supplemented by reference TRBV18 and TRBJ2-5, the full variable domain reads NAGVMQNPRHLVRRRGQEARLRCSPMKGHSHVYWYRQLPEEGLKFMVYLQKENIIDESGMPKERFSAEFPKEGPSILRIQQVVRGDSAAYFCASSPRVQGHQETQYFGPGTRLLVL.

The V gene is TRBV28, the J gene TRBJ2-7, with D perhaps TRBD1 (6 bases). The germline V gene has CDR1 MDHEN and CDR2 SYDVKM. CDR3 size: 12 residues. Between the trimmed V and J ends, which lost 8 bases and 0 bases, there was a span of 8 bases. This chain's CDR3 is CASRDTSYEQYF. The CDR3 DNA follows: TGTGCCAGCCGGGACACCTCCTACGAGCAGTACTTC.

V gene TRBV5-1 combines with J gene TRBJ1-6; 9 bases fit TRBD1. Trimming cost V 7 bases and J 4 bases; bases outside gene matches: 6. The germline gives CDR1 SGHRS, CDR2 YFSETQ. This CDR3 has 15 residues. CDR3 region: CASAGTGRYNSPLHF. CDR3 coding DNA: TGCGCCAGCGCCGGGACAGGGAGATATAATTCACCCCTCCACTTT. Looking up the rest from reference TRBV5-1 and TRBJ1-6 gives the full variable domain: KAGVTQTPRYLIKTRGQQVTLSCSPISGHRSVSWYQQTPGQGLQFLFEYFSETQRNKGNFPGRFSGRQFSNSRSEMNVSTLELGDSALYLCASAGTGRYNSPLHFGNGTRLTVT.

V gene TRBV5-6 combines with J gene TRBJ1-5, with a possible D match to TRBD1 (5 bases). The CDR3 has 16 residues. The V end lost 4 bases, the J end lost 6 bases, and 20 bases lay between the germline ends. The germline V gene has CDR1 SGHDT and CDR2 YYEEEE. The CDR3 is CASSPSQGGVGQPQHF. CDR3 DNA: TGTGCCAGCAGCCCATCGCAGGGTGGGGTTGGTCAGCCCCAGCATTTT.

The J gene is TRBJ1-5, the V gene TRBV6-5; tentative D call: TRBD1 (5 bases). With 4 bases removed from V and 5 bases from J, the gap between germline ends came to 9 bases. This CDR3 region has 13 residues. Germline CDR1 and CDR2: MNHEY and SVGAGI. The CDR3 protein is CASSLGGDQPQHF. CDR3 nucleotides: TGTGCCAGCAGTTTAGGAGGGGATCAGCCCCAGCATTTT.

V and J are TRBV11-3 and TRBJ2-1; 11 nucleotides match TRBD2. The CDR3 loop spans 15 amino acids. CDR1 is SGHNT, CDR2 YENEEA, per germline. Trimming removed 3 bases from V and 9 bases from J; junction bases left unmatched: 7. CDR3 loop: CASSLTSGVSGEQFF. DNA of the CDR3: TGTGCCAGCAGCTTGACTAGCGGGGTGAGCGGTGAGCAGTTCTTC.

The chain employs TRBV3-1 (or the pseudogene TRBV3-2) and TRBJ1-2; D is uncertain. The length of the CDR3 is 16 residues. V dropped 3 bases and J dropped 0 bases, with 14 bases sitting between them. Germline V CDR1 and CDR2: LGHDT, YNNKEL (reference sequence). Here the CDR3 DNA reads TGTGCCAGCAGCCAGGGGAACATAAACCCTAACTATGGCTACACCTTC. Residues: CASSQGNINPNYGYTF.

The chain links TRBV10-3 to TRBJ2-7; TRBD2 agrees at 8 bases. Germline trimming cut 2 bases from V and 3 bases from J; bases unmatched to any gene: 6. The CDR3 extends over 15 amino acids. The V gene's germline CDR1 is ENHRY and CDR2 SYGVKD. The CDR3 bases are TGTGCCATCAGTGAGGGGACTAGTATGGTCTACGAGCAGTACTTC. Its protein product is CAISEGTSMVYEQYF.

The V and J genes are TRBV5-1 and TRBJ2-3; D is possibly TRBD1 or TRBD2 (5 bases each). Germline V gene data show CDR1 as SGHRS and CDR2 as YFSETQ. V lost 3 bases and J lost 6, with 17 bases in between. The length of the CDR3 is 15 residues. CDR3 residues: CASSSGTGTLDTQYF. CDR3 DNA sequence: TGCGCCAGCAGCTCGGGTACGGGGACGCTGGATACGCAGTATTTT. The whole variable domain, filled in from reference TRBV5-1 and TRBJ2-3, reads KAGVTQTPRYLIKTRGQQVTLSCSPISGHRSVSWYQQTPGQGLQFLFEYFSETQRNKGNFPGRFSGRQFSNSRSEMNVSTLELGDSALYLCASSSGTGTLDTQYFGPGTRLTVL.

In DNA form, the CDR3 reads TGCAGCGTTGAGGCAGGCGGCAGCTATGGCTACACCTTC. Encoded protein: CSVEAGGSYGYTF. The V and J genes are TRBV29-1 and TRBJ1-2, with D unclear. V lost 3 bases to trimming and J lost 4 bases, with 12 bases between them. The CDR3 runs 13 residues. The germline gives CDR1 SQVTM, CDR2 ANQGSEA.

This clone appeared a few times. Written as DNA, the CDR3 is TGCGCCAGCAGCCCTAGACAGTTCGAGGCCAACGTCCTGACTTTC. It codes for CASSPRQFEANVLTF. This chain links TRBV4-1 with TRBJ2-6; D possibly corresponds to TRBD1 (5 bases). The length of the CDR3 is 15 residues. The germline gives CDR1 MGHRA, CDR2 YSYEKL. The V and J ends lost 4 bases and 6 bases respectively, with 13 bases between them.

The chain joins TRBV5-1 to TRBJ1-1, with 7 nucleotides matching TRBD1. The V gene's germline CDR1 is SGHRS and CDR2 YFSETQ. The CDR3 covers 15 residues. The V and J ends lost 2 bases and 3 bases, in that order; junction bases with no gene match: 7. CDR3 sequence: CASSLQGYPDTEAFF. In DNA form, the CDR3 reads TGCGCCAGCAGCTTACAGGGGTATCCCGACACTGAAGCTTTCTTT.

The chain recombines TRBV2 with TRBJ2-7, with TRBD2 matching over 11 bases. Germline V gives CDR1 SNHLY, CDR2 FYNNEI. CDR3 size: 16 residues. J gave up 2 bases and V 6 bases, and 9 bases lay outside the gene matches. The CDR3 sequence: CASRLASGRSTYEQYF. The CDR3 coding sequence is TGTGCCAGCAGGCTGGCTAGCGGGAGGTCCACCTACGAGCAGTACTTC.

The rearrangement uses TRBV7-9 and TRBJ2-3, with unresolved D. This CDR3 region has 16 residues. Germline values: CDR1 SEHNR, CDR2 FQNEAQ (reference sequence). Trimming left V 5 bases short and J 1 base short, with 16 bases between. CDR3 nucleotide sequence: TGTGCCAGCAGCCCCGACCCGTGGAAGGGCACAGATACGCAGTATTTT. It translates to CASSPDPWKGTDTQYF.

V gene TRBV25-1 combines with J gene TRBJ2-7; 8 bases fit TRBD2. CDR3 length: 15 residues. V was clipped by 3 bases and J by 6 bases; unmatched bases: 10. Germline values: CDR1 MGHDK, CDR2 SYGVNS. This chain's CDR3 is CASSDPRSGSVEQYF. The CDR3 bases are TGTGCCAGCAGTGACCCCCGAAGCGGGAGTGTCGAGCAGTACTTC.

This clone was observed a few times. This chain links TRBV5-6 with TRBJ2-7; D uncertain. Germline V gene sequence: CDR1 SGHDT, CDR2 YYEEEE. The CDR3 spans 12 residues. The V end lost 0 bases, the J end lost 1 base, and 2 bases lay between the germline ends. In DNA form, the CDR3 reads TGTGCCAGCAGCTTGGCGTCCTACGAGCAGTACTTC. It encodes CASSLASYEQYF.

J is TRBJ2-1 and V is TRBV27, with 11 bases aligning to TRBD2. Germline-derived CDR1 and CDR2 are MNHEY and SMNVEV (reference sequence). The junction had 10 bases not matched to a gene; V was cut back by 3 bases and J by 0 bases. The CDR3 is 19 residues long. CDR3 region: CASSFDGTSGPSSYNEQFF. DNA for the CDR3: TGTGCCAGCAGTTTCGACGGGACTAGCGGACCCAGCTCCTACAATGAGCAGTTCTTC.

The V and J genes are TRBV27 and TRBJ1-2; 8 bases are a match to TRBD1. CDR1 is MNHEY, CDR2 SMNVEV, per germline (reference sequence). Trimming cost V 6 bases and J 4 bases; bases outside gene matches: 13. The length of the CDR3 is 16 residues. This CDR3 reads CASRKTGGPLGYGYTF. The CDR3 DNA sequence: TGTGCCAGCAGAAAAACAGGGGGACCCCTGGGCTATGGCTACACCTTC.

The V and J genes are TRBV10-2 and TRBJ2-1, with 8 positions matching TRBD2. The V and J ends lost 2 bases and 3 bases, in that order; junction bases with no gene match: 3. The germline CDR1 and CDR2 sequences are WSHSY and SAAADI. The CDR3 has 15 residues. As DNA, the CDR3 is TGCGCCAGCAGTGAGAGGCTAGCGGGCTACAATGAGCAGTTCTTC. Protein: CASSERLAGYNEQFF.

The chain carries TRBV5-3 and TRBJ2-5; D is unclear. TRBV5-3 is known as an ORF, though its function is uncertain. The V and J ends lost 3 bases and 3 bases respectively, with 18 bases between them. This CDR3 is 16 amino acids long. CDR3 residues: CARSYTYSGRKETQYF. CDR3 nucleotide sequence: TGTGCCAGAAGCTACACCTACTCCGGACGGAAAGAGACCCAGTACTTC.

V gene TRBV28 combines with J gene TRBJ2-1, with no clear D. Germline-derived CDR1 and CDR2 are MDHEN and SYDVKM. V lost 7 bases, J lost 9 bases, and 13 bases lay in between. The CDR3 spans 12 residues. CDR3 in DNA: TGTGCCAGCAATTTCAATTTGGGTGAGCAGTTCTTC. Encoded protein: CASNFNLGEQFF.

The chain is built from TRBV19 and TRBJ2-1; TRBD2 aligns across 7 bases. The V segment lost 3 bases and the J segment 0 bases; nucleotides outside the gene matches: 5. The germline V gene encodes CDR1 LNHDA and CDR2 SQIVND (reference sequence). The CDR3 runs 16 residues. The CDR3 protein is CASSIWGGNSYNEQFF. DNA of the CDR3: TGTGCCAGTAGTATTTGGGGGGGGAACTCCTACAATGAGCAGTTCTTC.

This sequence joins TRBV18 and TRBJ1-2; no definite D call. CDR3 length: 13 amino acids. The V and J ends lost 2 bases and 4 bases respectively, with 8 bases between them. The V gene's germline CDR1 is KGHSH and CDR2 LQKENI. The CDR3 nucleotides read TGTGCCAGCTCACCAGAACAGACCTATGGCTACACCTTC. Protein product: CASSPEQTYGYTF.

A single count supports this clone. The chain links TRBV21-1 to TRBJ1-5; whether TRBD1, the table's D call, matches the DNA was not checked. TRBV21-1 is deemed a pseudogene. CDR3 length: 14 residues. The CDR3, as DNA: TGTGCCAGCATGGACAGACATAGCAATCAGCCCCAGCATTTT. This gives the protein CASMDRHSNQPQHF.

The chain couples TRBV12-3 or TRBV12-4 to TRBJ2-2; D may be TRBD1 (5 bases). The V end lost 6 bases, the J end lost 5 bases, and 10 bases lay between the germline ends. The CDR3 loop spans 13 amino acids. The CDR3 sequence: CASRTSGTGELFF. CDR3 bases: TGTGCCAGCAGAACCTCAGGGACCGGGGAGCTGTTTTTT.

The genes are TRBV27 and TRBJ2-7; 8 bases fit TRBD1. CDR1 MNHEY and CDR2 SMNVEV come from the germline V gene (reference sequence). The CDR3 is 14 residues long. V gave up 3 bases and J gave up 3 bases; unmatched junction bases: 4. The DNA of the CDR3 is TGTGCCAGCAGTTTCGGACAGGGATACTACGAGCAGTACTTC. As protein: CASSFGQGYYEQYF.

J is TRBJ2-5 and V is TRBV6-6; no reliable D call. Germline V lookup: CDR1 MNHNY, CDR2 SVGAGI (reference sequence). The germline V and J ends were trimmed by 7 bases and 2 bases, with 8 bases remaining between them. This CDR3 has 12 residues. Here the CDR3 DNA reads TGTGCCAGCAAGAAAGATCAAGAGACCCAGTACTTC. It yields the protein CASKKDQETQYF.